A selection of T cell receptor beta chains follows, all from one sample in a study of T cells after yellow fever vaccination. One entry per CDR3 protein results from TCRdb running MiXCR on the 5' RACE reads. In the table there are some 240,000 distinct CDR3 sequences, approximately 3% of which are singletons. Sequencing used CD4+ T cells sorted from PBMCs, obtained 10 days after the yellow fever booster vaccination. These receptors all come from a man between 18 and 29 years old who received the YFV17D yellow fever vaccine. CDR3s leave out the opening cysteine and the closing phenylalanine or tryptophan.

CDR3aa	j_gene	v_gene
SCQGRAQETQY	TRBJ2-5	TRBV20-1
ASSLGGGIPDTQY	TRBJ2-3	TRBV7-2
AISDGLAGAETQY	TRBJ2-5	TRBV10-3
ASSEQVSGAGDTQY	TRBJ2-3	TRBV6-1
SAPDSANTGELF	TRBJ2-2	TRBV20-1
ASSPPLLTSGDAKETQY	TRBJ2-5	TRBV5-1
ASSLLGGPHIEQF	TRBJ2-1	TRBV7-2
ASSLGITKNIQY	TRBJ2-4	TRBV7-2
ASSQGQGSNTEAF	TRBJ1-1	TRBV4-2
ATSTPAGVQGEQF	TRBJ2-1	TRBV15
ASSLMLGDYSYEQY	TRBJ2-7	TRBV7-2
ASSLDRARTSPLH	TRBJ1-6	TRBV5-1
ASSLSPAGGRGETQY	TRBJ2-5	TRBV7-7
ASSQPTGGRNEQY	TRBJ2-7	TRBV3-1
ASSFRGAGQPQH	TRBJ1-5	TRBV5-1
ASSLLGLAGNIQY	TRBJ2-4	TRBV5-1
ASRPNRDREAF	TRBJ1-1	TRBV28
ASSSGQGSGNTIY	TRBJ1-3	TRBV5-1
ASSDTSGGPRNEQF	TRBJ2-1	TRBV4-3
ASSLNPSGGAGEQY	TRBJ2-7	TRBV11-2
ASSQVGQSYEQY	TRBJ2-7	TRBV4-3
ASSWGMTGNQPQH	TRBJ1-5	TRBV28
ASGLPPLADTQY	TRBJ2-3	TRBV12-5
ASSWVGARQWEQY	TRBJ2-7	TRBV5-1
SARSGANYGYT	TRBJ1-2	TRBV20-1
SARVGRGTDTQY	TRBJ2-3	TRBV20-1
ASSPRRGQPQH	TRBJ1-5	TRBV7-9
ASIALRQDAFYEQY	TRBJ2-7	TRBV7-2
ASSRLAGLTDTQY	TRBJ2-3	TRBV25-1
ASRGTRSNEQY	TRBJ2-7	TRBV5-6
ASSRRGRDTQY	TRBJ2-3	TRBV7-2
ASSRGVLNTEAF	TRBJ1-1	TRBV4-3
ASSQDTAGGVTEAF	TRBJ1-1	TRBV4-2
ASSQDRRKSGNTIY	TRBJ1-3	TRBV4-3
ASSTERLSGGGETQY	TRBJ2-5	TRBV5-1
AWSPPGTGVSF	TRBJ1-1	TRBV30
ATSFSMGEGMGYEQY	TRBJ2-7	TRBV15
ASSPRGTGNLPLH	TRBJ1-6	TRBV5-5
ASSQEPSGGTDTQY	TRBJ2-3	TRBV4-2
ASSLFNPGANVLT	TRBJ2-6	TRBV12-3/TRBV12-4
ASSPAPGGETQY	TRBJ2-5	TRBV7-2
ASSSRRASETQY	TRBJ2-5	TRBV19
ASSKGHWNEKLF	TRBJ1-4	TRBV5-1
ASSQDREEAQH	TRBJ1-5	TRBV4-1
SAVEGTGYT	TRBJ1-2	TRBV20-1
SATGTGVHYEKLF	TRBJ1-4	TRBV29-1
SASGTRTGELF	TRBJ2-2	TRBV20-1
ASSARFSDTQY	TRBJ2-3	TRBV9
ASSQTVGSRQF	TRBJ2-1	TRBV7-2
ASSANGHTGELF	TRBJ2-2	TRBV2
ASSLDRSYQETQY	TRBJ2-5	TRBV28
SASSPSLMNTEAF	TRBJ1-1	TRBV20-1
ASSRPHGTQY	TRBJ2-5	TRBV11-2